This T cell receptor beta chain was recorded in a study of glioma-infiltrating T cells after dendritic cell vaccination. Study-wide background: Dendritic cells derived from monocytes and pulsed with autologous tumor lysate formed the vaccine.

The assay was immunoSEQ multiplex PCR, and TCRdb's table has in-frame clones only and misses some. The repertoire consists of some 58,000 clones, with roughly 84% occurring once and the leading ten covering about 9%. Concerning this clone itself: As yet, its antigen is unknown.

Regarding the study as a whole: Estimated pretreatment TIL content predicted outcome after dendritic cell vaccination.

The germline V gene encodes CDR1 SGDLS and CDR2 YYNGEE. The CDR3 contains 16 residues. V lost 0 bases, J lost 3 bases, and 6 bases stayed unmatched. Time point: after dendritic cell vaccination, including at tumor progression/relapse. The clonotype was recovered from a human donor with glioblastoma. Sample: blood, taken after dendritic cell vaccination. The chain has TRBV9 and TRBJ2-1; TRBD2 aligns across 7 bases. The CDR3 nucleotides read TGTGCCAGCAGCGTAGGGGGGAGGGCAGGCTACAATGAGCAGTTCTTC. It is translated as CASSVGGRAGYNEQFF. Based on the CDR3 plus reference TRBV9 and TRBJ2-1, the full variable domain is DSGVTQTPKHLITATGQRVTLRCSPRSGDLSVYWYQQSLDQGLQFLIQYYNGEERAKGNILERFSAQQFPDLHSELNLSSLELGDSALYFCASSVGGRAGYNEQFFGPGTRLTVL.